These T cell receptor beta chains were read from a single sample in a study of OX40 agonist ivuxolimab in advanced cancers. The table came from immunoSEQ multiplex PCR; TCRdb's copy has only in-frame clones and leaves some out. The top ten hold approximately 26% of the sample, which has 25,000 to 35,000 clones, roughly 80% seen once. Sample: CD4+ or CD8+ T cells sorted from blood, taken in a trial of the OX40 agonist ivuxolimab. The receptors were gathered from an adult with an advanced solid tumor such as melanoma, head and neck, liver or kidney cancer. Both conserved end residues are trimmed from each CDR3.

TRBJ2-7	12	TRBV30	AWSGGTLYYEQY
TRBJ2-4	14	TRBV14	ASSQFQGAPGNIQY
TRBJ2-7	10	TRBV2	ASRLAGVEQY
TRBJ2-7	12	TRBV7-9	ASSLAGGSYEQY
TRBJ2-1	15	TRBV7-9	ASSFPLAGGSYNEQF
TRBJ1-5	11	TRBV19	ASEDRGRQPQH
TRBJ2-2	13	TRBV6-4	ASSDSGTATGELF
-	11	TRBV7-9	ASSSRDTYEQY
TRBJ2-1	10	TRBV5-1	ASSFGGNEQF
TRBJ2-1	12	TRBV7-9	ASSLWTRLDEQF
TRBJ1-1	11	TRBV6-5	ASSTGSSTEAF
TRBJ2-3	12	TRBV7-7	ASSWGQGTDTQY
TRBJ2-7	10	TRBV2	AGRGSGYEQY
TRBJ1-2	14	TRBV7-9	ASSSLWADSYYGYT
TRBJ2-1	15	TRBV4-3	ASSQVRAGSSYNEQF
TRBJ1-4	13	TRBV30	AWSVQGQGYEKLF
TRBJ1-4	13	TRBV6-6	ASSYGLVGGEKLF
TRBJ1-2	14	TRBV19	ASSPVGIGGNYGYT
TRBJ2-5	17	TRBV4-3	ASSQVLPTWDWGQETQY
TRBJ2-7	12	TRBV7-9	ASSFSQGASEQY
TRBJ1-1	18	TRBV14	ASSHRTDRGEWVGNTEAF
TRBJ2-7	13	TRBV6-1	ASSEASGLRNEQY
TRBJ1-2	13	TRBV27	ASSLSGTGVRGYT
TRBJ1-5	11	TRBV5-6	ASSSQGRQPQH
TRBJ2-3	13	TRBV5-1	ASSDDRGLGDTQY
TRBJ1-2	10	TRBV9	ASSSGGSGYT
TRBJ2-7	11	TRBV6-1	ASSWGDAYEQY
TRBJ2-7	12	TRBV7-6	ASSSGTGADEQY
TRBJ1-2	13	TRBV6-4	ASSDNWTGDNGYT
TRBJ1-4	12	TRBV7-9	ASSIRTGGEKLF
TRBJ2-7	10	TRBV4-1	ASSPTGNEQY
TRBJ1-1	14	TRBV11-2	ASSSGAKSMNTEAF
-	14	TRBV4-1	ASSHPSGLSSYEQY
TRBJ1-3	15	TRBV25-1	ASSELDGLISGNTIY
TRBJ2-7	11	TRBV29-1	SVGRGLPYEQY
TRBJ2-5	13	TRBV6-5	ASSYPRGGVETQY
TRBJ2-7	15	TRBV7-8	ASSLQIGERSSYEQY
TRBJ2-1	13	TRBV7-9	ASSLVQGRNNEQF
TRBJ2-5	13	TRBV4-3	ASSRGGQGGETQY
TRBJ2-7	12	TRBV7-2	ASSLIAGGDEQY
TRBJ2-7	13	TRBV10-2	ATLDPQESSYEQY
TRBJ2-5	12	TRBV7-3	ASSLTGTEETQY
TRBJ2-3	15	TRBV9	ASSVAGGGVSTDTQY
TRBJ1-5	11	TRBV15	ATSRALHQPQH
TRBJ1-3	12	TRBV5-6	ASSPGQLGNTIY
TRBJ2-7	12	TRBV28	ASSSGTGVHEQY
TRBJ1-2	11	TRBV28	ASSLDRVHGYT
TRBJ1-2	7	TRBV20-1	SAPGGYT
TRBJ2-5	12	TRBV11-2	ASSLVYGPETQY
TRBJ2-7	11	TRBV2	ASSGQGGDEQY
TRBJ1-1	13	TRBV13	ASSFSRTLNTEAF